This entry lists 27 T cell receptor beta chains sequenced from one sample in a study of CD8+ T cells in alopecia areata. RNA extraction and reverse transcription yielded cDNA as sequencing template. The data were produced by immunoSEQ multiplex PCR, yet TCRdb's version contains in-frame clones alone and is incomplete. Of roughly 220,000 clones listed, about two fifths were seen once; the top ten hold about 0.48%. Treatment noted: oral pan-JAK inhibitor, 5-10 mg twice daily. Sequencing used CD4+ T cells sorted from blood, obtained around week 34, from a patient treated with tofacitinib. These receptors all stem from a human donor with alopecia areata.

The chain couples TRBV5-1 to TRBJ1-4; 8 bases align to TRBD1. The CDR3 has 14 residues. With V trimmed by 5 bases and J by 7 bases, 7 bases remained unmatched. Germline lookup yields CDR1 SGHRS and CDR2 YFSETQ. CDR3 sequence: CASRAGQGSEKLFF. CDR3 DNA sequence: TGCGCCAGCAGGGCCGGACAGGGTAGTGAAAAACTGTTTTTT.

This clone came up a few times. The rearrangement joins TRBV30 to TRBJ2-1; D uncertain. The V gene lost 0 bases and the J gene lost 0 bases, with 12 bases spanning the gap. CDR1 GTSNPN and CDR2 SVGIG come from the germline V gene (reference sequence). The CDR3 loop spans 16 amino acids. This CDR3 reads CAWSVSDLSSYNEQFF. The CDR3 region has the DNA TGTGCCTGGAGTGTCTCGGATTTAAGCTCCTACAATGAGCAGTTCTTC. Together with reference TRBV30 and TRBJ2-1, the CDR3 gives the full variable domain: SQTIHQWPATLVQPVGSPLSLECTVEGTSNPNLYWYRQAAGRGLQLLFYSVGIGQISSEVPQNLSASRPQDRQFILSSKKLLLSDSGFYLCAWSVSDLSSYNEQFFGPGTRLTVL.

In its sample, this clone was seen once. This chain connects TRBV4-2 to TRBJ2-2, with a possible D match to TRBD1 (5 bases). This CDR3 is 15 amino acids long. V lost 1 base to trimming and J lost 3 bases, with 9 bases between them. The germline V gene has CDR1 LGHNA and CDR2 YNFKEQ. DNA for the CDR3: TGTGCCAGCAGCCAAGCCGACAGCGACACCGGGGAGCTGTTTTTT. Amino acid sequence: CASSQADSDTGELFF.

The chain has TRBV20-1 and TRBJ1-1; a weak D match, TRBD1 (5 bases). The CDR3 contains 11 residues. V lost 5 bases to trimming and J lost 3 bases, with 7 bases between them. Germline V lookup: CDR1 DFQATT, CDR2 SNEGSKA (reference sequence). CDR3: CSALTDTEAFF. CDR3 nucleotide sequence: TGCAGTGCTTTGACAGACACTGAAGCTTTCTTT.

V usage is TRBV6-5 and J usage is TRBJ2-3; perhaps TRBD1 as D (5 bases). Germline loops: CDR1 MNHEY, CDR2 SVGAGI. With 0 bases removed from V and 4 bases from J, the gap between germline ends came to 11 bases. This CDR3 region has 15 residues. The CDR3 nucleotides read TGTGCCAGCAGTTACTCGACAGCTCGGGCAGATACGCAGTATTTT. This gives the protein CASSYSTARADTQYF.

The V and J genes are TRBV2 and TRBJ1-2; tentatively, D is TRBD1 (5 bases). V lost 5 bases and J lost 7, with 11 bases in between. The CDR3 spans 12 residues. Germline values: CDR1 SNHLY, CDR2 FYNNEI. The DNA of the CDR3 is TGTGCCAGCAGTTCCGACGGGGGTGGCTACACCTTC. It is translated as CASSSDGGGYTF.

This sequence joins TRBV30 and TRBJ1-4, with no clear D. V lost 2 bases to trimming and J lost 7 bases, with 11 bases between them. The germline CDR1 and CDR2 sequences are GTSNPN and SVGIG (reference sequence). The CDR3 runs 13 residues. The CDR3 loop reads CAWSSRRGEKLFF. Written as DNA, the CDR3 is TGTGCCTGGAGTTCCCGACGTGGTGAAAAACTGTTTTTT.

The V gene is TRBV9, the J gene TRBJ1-2, with D unclear. This CDR3 comprises 15 residues. Between the trimmed V and J ends, which lost 0 bases and 8 bases, there was a span of 17 bases. From germline, CDR1 is SGDLS and CDR2 YYNGEE. DNA for the CDR3: TGTGCCAGCAGCGTAGCTGGGCGGCTTGGGGTCGGCTACACCTTC. Translation: CASSVAGRLGVGYTF. The variable domain in full, completed from reference TRBV9 and TRBJ1-2, reads DSGVTQTPKHLITATGQRVTLRCSPRSGDLSVYWYQQSLDQGLQFLIQYYNGEERAKGNILERFSAQQFPDLHSELNLSSLELGDSALYFCASSVAGRLGVGYTFGSGTRLTVV.

A few counts support this clone. The chain employs TRBV6-1 and TRBJ1-2, with TRBD1 matching over 11 bases. The ends lost 9 bases at V and 4 bases at J; junction bases unmatched: 10. The CDR3 has 15 residues. Germline V CDR1 and CDR2: MNHNS, SASEGT. The CDR3 coding sequence is TGTGCCAGTTTCCCCCGGGACAGGGGGAGCTATGGCTACACCTTC. Residues: CASFPRDRGSYGYTF.

V is TRBV7-2 and J is TRBJ1-2; D is unclear. Trimming cost V 6 bases and J 8 bases, with 19 bases left between them. The CDR3 has 14 amino acids. The V gene's germline CDR1 is SGHTA and CDR2 FQGNSA. The CDR3 region has the DNA TGTGCCAGCAGTCCCTACGACGTGCTCGGGGGCTACACCTTC. It is translated as CASSPYDVLGGYTF.

This clone turned up a few times. This rearrangement joins TRBV10-1 to TRBJ1-2, with TRBD1 matching 7 bases. Trimming at V came to 4 bases and at J to 14 bases, leaving 13 bases not matched to a gene. The CDR3 totals 13 residues. The germline CDR1 and CDR2 sequences are WNHNN and SYGVQD (reference sequence). The CDR3 is CASSGRRQGLMTF. Written as DNA, the CDR3 is TGCGCCAGCAGTGGACGCCGACAGGGATTGATGACCTTC.

This clone turned up a few times. The CDR3: CASSLGDTAYQPQHF. The CDR3 DNA reads as TGTGCCAGCAGCTTAGGGGACACGGCCTATCAGCCCCAGCATTTT. This sequence joins TRBV11-2 and TRBJ1-5, with D tentatively TRBD1 (6 bases). V lost 1 base and J 5 bases, leaving 12 bases between the germline ends. CDR3 size: 15 residues. CDR1 SGHAT and CDR2 FQNNGV come from the germline V gene.

The rearrangement links TRBV19 to TRBJ1-6; 7 nucleotides line up with TRBD1. Trimming removed 7 bases from V and 8 bases from J; junction bases left unmatched: 8. The CDR3 loop spans 14 amino acids. Germline V CDR1 and CDR2: LNHDA, SQIVND (reference sequence). The CDR3 bases are TGTGCCAGTACCACAGGGGTAGTTTATTCACCCCTCCACTTT. This encodes CASTTGVVYSPLHF. Filled out from reference TRBV19 and TRBJ1-6, the complete variable domain reads DGGITQSPKYLFRKEGQNVTLSCEQNLNHDAMYWYRQDPGQGLRLIYYSQIVNDFQKGDIAEGYSVSREKKESFPLTVTSAQKNPTAFYLCASTTGVVYSPLHFGNGTRLTVT.

CDR3 amino acids: CASSRTEYGYTF. The CDR3 DNA follows: TGTGCCAGCAGTAGGACCGAATATGGCTACACCTTC. The chain links TRBV2 to TRBJ1-2; D is uncertain. The CDR3 contains 12 residues. CDR1 is SNHLY, CDR2 FYNNEI, per germline. V shed 5 bases and J shed 5 bases, with 9 bases lying between them.

The gene calls are TRBV10-3 and TRBJ2-7; TRBD2 is a possible D gene (7 bases). CDR3 length equals 14 residues. Germline V gene lookup returns CDR1 ENHRY and CDR2 SYGVKD. The ends were cut back, 0 bases at V and 3 bases at J, with 9 bases in the middle. This CDR3 reads CAISESRGGYEQYF. CDR3 in DNA: TGTGCCATCAGTGAGTCGAGGGGGGGCTACGAGCAGTACTTC.

The rearrangement joins TRBV6-5 to TRBJ1-2; no firm D call. Germline V CDR1 and CDR2: MNHEY, SVGAGI. V was trimmed by 4 bases and J by 14 bases, leaving 26 bases between them. The CDR3 is 15 amino acids. The chain's CDR3 is CASSSSFGPNFPLTF. DNA for the CDR3: TGTGCCAGCAGTTCCTCCTTCGGACCGAACTTTCCCTTAACCTTC.

In this sample, this clone turned up once. The rearrangement uses TRBV30 and TRBJ2-5, with D possibly being TRBD2 (6 bases). In germline, CDR1 is GTSNPN, CDR2 SVGIG (reference sequence). This CDR3 has 15 amino acids. The V end was cut by 4 bases, the J end by 5 bases, with 20 bases between. The CDR3 region is CAWNIPAVRGETQYF. DNA of the CDR3: TGTGCCTGGAACATTCCAGCGGTCCGGGGGGAGACCCAGTACTTC.

The chain uses TRBV30 and TRBJ1-1; TRBD1 agrees at 8 bases. There are 14 residues in the CDR3. V shed 2 bases, J shed 2 bases, and the junction held 4 bases outside the gene matches. Germline CDR1 GTSNPN, CDR2 SVGIG (reference sequence). As DNA, the CDR3 is TGTGCCTGGAGTCCGGGACAGGTCAACACTGAAGCTTTCTTT. Translating it yields CAWSPGQVNTEAFF. Looking up the rest from reference TRBV30 and TRBJ1-1 gives the full variable domain: SQTIHQWPATLVQPVGSPLSLECTVEGTSNPNLYWYRQAAGRGLQLLFYSVGIGQISSEVPQNLSASRPQDRQFILSSKKLLLSDSGFYLCAWSPGQVNTEAFFGQGTRLTVV.

This clone was picked up a small number of times. The V and J genes are TRBV27 and TRBJ1-2; D not resolved. V lost 4 bases, J lost 4 bases, and 16 bases lay in between. Germline V lookup: CDR1 MNHEY, CDR2 SMNVEV (reference sequence). There are 15 residues in the CDR3. CDR3 DNA sequence: TGTGCCAGCAGTTCACTAGGATCAGGCCTCTATGGCTACACCTTC. It specifies CASSSLGSGLYGYTF.

This clone was counted between two and nine times. The genes are TRBV2 and TRBJ1-2, with unresolved D. This CDR3 region has 14 residues. V lost 2 bases and J lost 4, with 11 bases in between. The germline V gene encodes CDR1 SNHLY and CDR2 FYNNEI. This CDR3 is CASSEHEQSYGYTF. The CDR3, as DNA: TGTGCCAGCAGTGAACACGAGCAGTCCTATGGCTACACCTTC.

The chain has TRBV25-1 and TRBJ2-4; 7 bases match TRBD2. This CDR3 region has 16 residues. The germline V gene encodes CDR1 MGHDK and CDR2 SYGVNS. Trimming removed 4 bases from V and 1 base from J; junction bases left unmatched: 7. The CDR3 loop is CASSGTSALAKNIQYF. The CDR3 DNA follows: TGTGCCAGCAGTGGGACTAGTGCGCTGGCCAAAAACATTCAGTACTTC.

This clone occurred many times. The chain uses TRBV5-6 and TRBJ1-1, with unresolved D. The germline CDR1 and CDR2 sequences are SGHDT and YYEEEE. The CDR3 has 13 amino acids. Trimming took 4 bases from V and 1 from J, leaving 8 bases between them. CDR3 coding DNA: TGTGCCAGCAGCCCACAAGCGAACACTGAAGCTTTCTTT. It yields the protein CASSPQANTEAFF.

The rearrangement links TRBV5-1 to TRBJ2-4, with a weak D call TRBD2 (5 bases). Trimming removed 3 bases from V and 2 bases from J, with 18 bases in between. CDR3 size: 17 residues. Germline lookup yields CDR1 SGHRS and CDR2 YFSETQ. The CDR3 DNA reads as TGCGCCAGCAGCTCCCCGCTCCGGGGAGTACCCAAAAACATTCAGTACTTC. Protein sequence: CASSSPLRGVPKNIQYF. Based on the CDR3 plus reference TRBV5-1 and TRBJ2-4, the full variable domain is KAGVTQTPRYLIKTRGQQVTLSCSPISGHRSVSWYQQTPGQGLQFLFEYFSETQRNKGNFPGRFSGRQFSNSRSEMNVSTLELGDSALYLCASSSPLRGVPKNIQYFGAGTRLSVL.

The chain joins TRBV5-1 to TRBJ1-2; D remains ambiguous. This CDR3 has 15 residues. Germline lookup yields CDR1 SGHRS and CDR2 YFSETQ. V lost 0 bases, J lost 2 bases, and 11 bases lay in between. CDR3 region: CASSLAGDNNYGYTF. The CDR3 bases are TGCGCCAGCAGCTTGGCAGGCGACAACAACTATGGCTACACCTTC.

This chain uses TRBV5-1 with TRBJ2-7, with D possibly matching TRBD1 (6 bases). The CDR3 covers 15 residues. In germline, CDR1 is SGHRS, CDR2 YFSETQ. Deletions cut 0 bases from V and 2 bases from J, with 12 bases between. The chain's CDR3 is CASSLAPTGTYEQYF. DNA for the CDR3: TGCGCCAGCAGCTTGGCCCCCACAGGGACCTACGAGCAGTACTTC. Supplemented by reference TRBV5-1 and TRBJ2-7, the full variable domain reads KAGVTQTPRYLIKTRGQQVTLSCSPISGHRSVSWYQQTPGQGLQFLFEYFSETQRNKGNFPGRFSGRQFSNSRSEMNVSTLELGDSALYLCASSLAPTGTYEQYFGPGTRLTVT.

The chain is built from TRBV30 and TRBJ1-5; D may be TRBD1 (5 bases). In germline, CDR1 is GTSNPN, CDR2 SVGIG (reference sequence). The CDR3 covers 15 residues. The ends were cut back, 1 base at V and 6 bases at J, with 16 bases in the middle. The DNA for the CDR3 is TGTGCCTGGAGTGGCGGAGGTGGCGGGGCTCAGCCCCAGCATTTT. It is translated as CAWSGGGGGAQPQHF.

This chain joins TRBV2 and TRBJ1-6, with D maybe TRBD1 (6 bases). The germline CDR1 and CDR2 sequences are SNHLY and FYNNEI. The V and J ends lost 6 bases and 10 bases respectively, with 19 bases between them. There are 15 residues in the CDR3. CDR3 amino acids: CASRDYRDRGSPLHF. Written as DNA, the CDR3 is TGTGCCAGCAGGGATTACAGGGATCGCGGATCACCCCTCCACTTT.